Sequencing of this T cell receptor (beta chain) was carried out in a study of read filtering for tumor transcriptome and immune sequencing. Study overall: Per sample, TCR-region reads ranged about 4.05 to 11 million by IR-seq, 85 to 1273 by RNA-seq. Findings and limits, study-wide: IR-seq captured clonotypes deeper and more reliably than RNA-seq.

In this sample, this clonotype turned up many times. Its antigen is not known. This library used about 360 ng RNA and molecular barcoded adaptors spanning alpha/delta and beta/gamma chains. TCRdb ran MiXCR on the reads and lists one entry per CDR3 protein. The sample includes 40,000 or so distinct CDR3 sequences, approximately 15% of them seen just once. This CDR3 contains 15 residues. Germline V lookup: CDR1 ENHRY, CDR2 SYGVKD. V lost 0 bases, J lost 6 bases, and 5 bases stayed unmatched. Bone marrow was sampled from every patient at the time of active disease. Sequencing was carried out using a population of CD138-negative cells sorted from bone marrow. This TCR was sampled from a donor at least 40 years old with multiple myeloma. This rearrangement joins TRBV10-3 to TRBJ2-3, with 8 nucleotides matching TRBD1. CDR3 sequence: CAISESAGGADTQYF. CDR3 DNA sequence: TGTGCCATCAGTGAGTCCGCAGGGGGCGCCGATACGCAGTATTTT.